The clone carrying this TCR beta chain was counted ten times or more. Its antigen is as yet unknown. This record belongs to a study of early T cells in non-severe SARS-CoV-2 infection. CDR1 and CDR2 (germline): SGHVS, FNYEAQ. V was cut by 1 base and J by 4 bases, with 13 bases left in between. The CDR3 spans 15 residues. Individual cDNA molecules were tagged with unique molecular identifiers, the study reported. MiXCR, applied by TCRdb to the 5' RACE reads, yields one record per CDR3 protein. The table lists some 30,000 distinct CDR3 sequences, about 6% of them singletons, with more than 4.5% in the top ten. The study, taken as a whole, reports: VDJdb matching favored anti-spike CD8 responses, missing private and CD4 specificities.

This clonotype was sampled from an adult who was a healthcare worker with PCR-confirmed SARS-CoV-2 infection or an uninfected control (not recorded which). The sample taken for sequencing was whole blood. This chain links TRBV7-6 with TRBJ1-1; a possible D gene is TRBD1 (5 bases). The CDR3 here is CASSLVGGGGTEAFF. In DNA, the CDR3 is TGTGCCAGCAGCTTAGTCGGTGGGGGAGGCACTGAAGCTTTCTTT.